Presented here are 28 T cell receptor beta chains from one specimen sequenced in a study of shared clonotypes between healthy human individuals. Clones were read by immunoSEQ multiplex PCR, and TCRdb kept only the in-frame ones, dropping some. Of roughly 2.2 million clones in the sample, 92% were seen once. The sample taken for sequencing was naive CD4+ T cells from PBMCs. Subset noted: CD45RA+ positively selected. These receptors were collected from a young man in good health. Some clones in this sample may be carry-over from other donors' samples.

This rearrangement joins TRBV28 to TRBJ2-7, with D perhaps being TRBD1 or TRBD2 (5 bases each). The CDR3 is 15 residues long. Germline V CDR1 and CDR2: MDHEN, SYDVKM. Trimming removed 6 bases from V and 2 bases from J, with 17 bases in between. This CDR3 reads CASSTRRGVTYEQYF. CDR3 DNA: TGTGCCAGCAGCACCCGTCGAGGGGTTACCTACGAGCAGTACTTC.

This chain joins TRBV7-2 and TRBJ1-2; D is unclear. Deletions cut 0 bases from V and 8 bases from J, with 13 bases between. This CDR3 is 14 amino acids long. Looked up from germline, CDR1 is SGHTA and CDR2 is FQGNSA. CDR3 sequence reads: CASSLAGSVGGYTF. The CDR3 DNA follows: TGTGCCAGCAGCTTAGCCGGCAGCGTGGGCGGCTACACCTTC.

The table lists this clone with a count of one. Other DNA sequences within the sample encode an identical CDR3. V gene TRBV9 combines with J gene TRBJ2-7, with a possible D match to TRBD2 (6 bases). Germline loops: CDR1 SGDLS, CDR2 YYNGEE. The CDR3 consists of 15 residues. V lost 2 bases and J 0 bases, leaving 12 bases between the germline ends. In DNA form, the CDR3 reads TGTGCCAGCAGCGTTGCCGGAGGGAGCTCCTACGAGCAGTACTTC. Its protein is CASSVAGGSSYEQYF.

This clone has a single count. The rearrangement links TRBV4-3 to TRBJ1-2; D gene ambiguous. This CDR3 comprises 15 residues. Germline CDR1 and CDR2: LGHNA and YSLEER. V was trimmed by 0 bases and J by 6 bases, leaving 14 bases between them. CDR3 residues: CASSQDWGFVDGYTF. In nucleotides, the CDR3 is TGCGCCAGCAGCCAAGATTGGGGTTTCGTGGATGGCTACACCTTC.

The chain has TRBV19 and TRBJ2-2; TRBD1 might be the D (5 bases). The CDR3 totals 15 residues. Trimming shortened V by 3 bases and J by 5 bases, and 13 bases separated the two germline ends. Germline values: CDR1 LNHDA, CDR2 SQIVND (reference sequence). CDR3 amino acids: CASSMTVWGTGELFF. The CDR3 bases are TGTGCCAGTAGTATGACAGTTTGGGGAACCGGGGAGCTGTTTTTT.

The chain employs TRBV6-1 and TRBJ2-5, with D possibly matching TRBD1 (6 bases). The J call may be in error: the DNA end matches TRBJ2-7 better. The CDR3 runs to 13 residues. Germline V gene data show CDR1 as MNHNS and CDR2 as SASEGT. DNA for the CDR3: TGTGCCAGCAGCCGACAGGAGACCTACGAGCAGTACTTC. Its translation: CASSRQETYEQYF.

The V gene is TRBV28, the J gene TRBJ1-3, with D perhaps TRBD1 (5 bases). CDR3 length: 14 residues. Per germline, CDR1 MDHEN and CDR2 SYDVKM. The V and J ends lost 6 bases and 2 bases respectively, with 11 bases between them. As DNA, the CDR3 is TGTGCCAGCAGAACTGGGACGGCTGGAAACACCATATATTTT. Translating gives CASRTGTAGNTIYF.

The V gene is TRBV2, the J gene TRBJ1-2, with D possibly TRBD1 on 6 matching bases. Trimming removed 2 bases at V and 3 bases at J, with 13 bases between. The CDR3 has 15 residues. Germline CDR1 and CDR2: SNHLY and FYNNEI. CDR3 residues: CASSESGGPYYGYTF. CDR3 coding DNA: TGTGCCAGCAGTGAAAGTGGGGGCCCGTACTATGGCTACACCTTC. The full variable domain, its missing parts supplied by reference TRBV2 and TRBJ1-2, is EPEVTQTPSHQVTQMGQEVILRCVPISNHLYFYWYRQILGQKVEFLVSFYNNEISEKSEIFDDQFSVERPDGSNFTLKIRSTKLEDSAMYFCASSESGGPYYGYTFGSGTRLTVV.

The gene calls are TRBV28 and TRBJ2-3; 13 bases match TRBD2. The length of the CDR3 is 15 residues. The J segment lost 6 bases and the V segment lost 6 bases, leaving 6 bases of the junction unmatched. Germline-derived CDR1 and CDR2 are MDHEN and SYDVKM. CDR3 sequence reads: CASRLLAGGSDTQYF. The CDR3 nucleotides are TGTGCCAGCAGATTACTAGCGGGAGGGTCGGATACGCAGTATTTT.

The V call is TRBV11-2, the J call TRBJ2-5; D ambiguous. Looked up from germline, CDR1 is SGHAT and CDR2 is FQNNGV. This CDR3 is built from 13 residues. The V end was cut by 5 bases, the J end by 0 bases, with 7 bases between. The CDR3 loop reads CASSLNHQETQYF. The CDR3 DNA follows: TGTGCCAGCAGCCTCAATCACCAAGAGACCCAGTACTTC.

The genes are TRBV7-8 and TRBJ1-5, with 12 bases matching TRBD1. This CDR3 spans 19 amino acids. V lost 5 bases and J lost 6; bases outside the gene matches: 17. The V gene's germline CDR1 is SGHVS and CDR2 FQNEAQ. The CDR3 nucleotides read TGTGCCAGCAGCGGAGGGACAGGGGGCGCGATTAGGTTGGTTCAGCCCCAGCATTTT. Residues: CASSGGTGGAIRLVQPQHF.

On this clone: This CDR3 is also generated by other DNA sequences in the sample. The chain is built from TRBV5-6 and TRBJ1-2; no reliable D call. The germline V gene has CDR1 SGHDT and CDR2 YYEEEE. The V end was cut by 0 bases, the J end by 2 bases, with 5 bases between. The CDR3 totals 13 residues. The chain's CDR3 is CASSLGRNYGYTF. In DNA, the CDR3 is TGTGCCAGCAGCTTGGGCAGAAACTATGGCTACACCTTC.

CDR3: CAWSGRQGVVAYGYTF. For the CDR3, the DNA is TGTGCCTGGAGTGGAAGACAGGGGGTAGTCGCCTATGGCTACACCTTC. The chain couples TRBV30 to TRBJ1-2, with 9 nucleotides matching TRBD1. The length of the CDR3 is 16 residues. Germline CDR1 GTSNPN, CDR2 SVGIG (reference sequence). The ends lost 1 base at V and 4 bases at J; junction bases unmatched: 10.

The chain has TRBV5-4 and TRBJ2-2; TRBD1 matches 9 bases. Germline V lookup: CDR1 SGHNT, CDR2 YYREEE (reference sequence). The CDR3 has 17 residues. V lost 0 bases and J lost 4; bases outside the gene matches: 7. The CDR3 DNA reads TGTGCCAGCAGCTTGGCCCGGGACAGGGCTGTCACCGGGGAGCTGTTTTTT. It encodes CASSLARDRAVTGELFF.

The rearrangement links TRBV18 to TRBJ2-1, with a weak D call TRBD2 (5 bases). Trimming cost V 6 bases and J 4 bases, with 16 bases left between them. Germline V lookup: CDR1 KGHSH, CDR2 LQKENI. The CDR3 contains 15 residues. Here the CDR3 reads CASSPRDGRYNEQFF. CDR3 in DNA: TGTGCCAGCTCCCCTCGGGATGGGCGATACAATGAGCAGTTCTTC.

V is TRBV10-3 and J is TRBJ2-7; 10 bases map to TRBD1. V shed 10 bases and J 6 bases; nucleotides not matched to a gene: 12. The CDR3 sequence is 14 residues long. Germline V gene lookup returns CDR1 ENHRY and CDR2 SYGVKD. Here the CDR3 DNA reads TGTGCCACCCAGGGACAGGGGCCAGCTGGCGAGCAGTACTTC. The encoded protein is CATQGQGPAGEQYF.

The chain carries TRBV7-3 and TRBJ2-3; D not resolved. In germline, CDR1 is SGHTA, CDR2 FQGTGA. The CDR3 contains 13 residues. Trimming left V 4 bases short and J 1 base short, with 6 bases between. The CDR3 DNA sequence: TGTGCCAGCAGCTCCGCGGGCACAGATACGCAGTATTTT. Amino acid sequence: CASSSAGTDTQYF.

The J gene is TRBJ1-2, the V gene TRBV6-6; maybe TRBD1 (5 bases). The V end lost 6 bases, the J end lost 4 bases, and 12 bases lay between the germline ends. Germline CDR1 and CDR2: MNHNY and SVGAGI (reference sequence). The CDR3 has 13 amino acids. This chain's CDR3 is CASRPTAFYGYTF. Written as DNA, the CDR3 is TGTGCCAGCAGACCGACAGCCTTCTATGGCTACACCTTC.

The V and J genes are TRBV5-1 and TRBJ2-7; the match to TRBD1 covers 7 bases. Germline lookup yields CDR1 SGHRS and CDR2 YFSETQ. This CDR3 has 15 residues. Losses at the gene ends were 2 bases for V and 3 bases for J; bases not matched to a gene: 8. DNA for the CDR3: TGCGCCAGCAGCTTAGTCGGGGACAGACTCTACGAGCAGTACTTC. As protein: CASSLVGDRLYEQYF.

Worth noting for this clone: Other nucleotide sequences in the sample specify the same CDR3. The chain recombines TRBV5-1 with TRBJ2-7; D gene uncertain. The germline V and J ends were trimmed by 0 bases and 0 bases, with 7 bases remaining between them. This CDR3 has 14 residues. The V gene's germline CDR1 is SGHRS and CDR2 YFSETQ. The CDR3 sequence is CASSLGSNSYEQYF. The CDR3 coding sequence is TGCGCCAGCAGCTTGGGTTCGAACTCCTACGAGCAGTACTTC.

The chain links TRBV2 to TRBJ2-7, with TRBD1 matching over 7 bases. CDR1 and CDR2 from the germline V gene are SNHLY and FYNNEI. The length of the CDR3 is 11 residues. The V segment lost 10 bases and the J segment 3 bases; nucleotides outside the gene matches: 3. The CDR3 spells CATGQDYEQYF. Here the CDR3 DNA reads TGTGCCACCGGACAGGACTACGAGCAGTACTTC.

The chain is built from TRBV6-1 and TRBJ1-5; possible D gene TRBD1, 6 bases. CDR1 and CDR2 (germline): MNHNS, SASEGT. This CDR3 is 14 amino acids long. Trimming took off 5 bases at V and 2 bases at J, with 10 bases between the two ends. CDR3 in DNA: TGTGCCAGCAGTTCCGCAGGGGGCAATCAGCCCCAGCATTTT. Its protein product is CASSSAGGNQPQHF.

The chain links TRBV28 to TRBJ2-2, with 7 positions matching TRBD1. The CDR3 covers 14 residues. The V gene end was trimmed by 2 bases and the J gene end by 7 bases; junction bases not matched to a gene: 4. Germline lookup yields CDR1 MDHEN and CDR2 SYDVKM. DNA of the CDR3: TGTGCCAGCAGTTTAAGGGGGCCTATCGGGGAGCTGTTTTTT. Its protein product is CASSLRGPIGELFF.

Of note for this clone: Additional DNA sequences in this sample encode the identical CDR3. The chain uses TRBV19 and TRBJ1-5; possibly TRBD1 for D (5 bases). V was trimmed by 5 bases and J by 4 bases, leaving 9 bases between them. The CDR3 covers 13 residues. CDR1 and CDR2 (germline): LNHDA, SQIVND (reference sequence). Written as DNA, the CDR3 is TGTGCCAGTAGTCCCGACAGAAATCAGCCCCAGCATTTT. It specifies CASSPDRNQPQHF.

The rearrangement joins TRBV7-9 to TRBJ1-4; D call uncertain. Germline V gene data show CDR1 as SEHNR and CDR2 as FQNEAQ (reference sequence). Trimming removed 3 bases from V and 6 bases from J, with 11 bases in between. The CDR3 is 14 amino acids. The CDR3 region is CASSLRVQDEKLFF. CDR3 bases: TGTGCCAGCAGCTTGCGGGTTCAAGATGAAAAACTGTTTTTT. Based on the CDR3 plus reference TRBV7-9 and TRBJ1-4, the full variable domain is DTGVSQNPRHKITKRGQNVTFRCDPISEHNRLYWYRQTLGQGPEFLTYFQNEAQLEKSRLLSDRFSAERPKGSFSTLEIQRTEQGDSAMYLCASSLRVQDEKLFFGSGTQLSVL.

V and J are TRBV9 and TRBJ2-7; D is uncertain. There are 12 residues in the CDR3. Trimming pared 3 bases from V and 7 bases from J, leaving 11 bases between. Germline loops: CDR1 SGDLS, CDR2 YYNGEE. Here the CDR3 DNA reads TGTGCCAGCAGCGCACAATTGGGGGAGCAGTACTTC. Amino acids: CASSAQLGEQYF.

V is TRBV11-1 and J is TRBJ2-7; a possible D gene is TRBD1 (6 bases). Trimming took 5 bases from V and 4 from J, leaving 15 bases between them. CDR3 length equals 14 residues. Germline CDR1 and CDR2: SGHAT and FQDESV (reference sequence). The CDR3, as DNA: TGTGCCAGCAGCATCCCGGGACATGTTTACGAGCAGTACTTC. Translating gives CASSIPGHVYEQYF.

The DNA for the CDR3 is TGCGCCAGCAGCTCCGGACAGGCTGAGATTGGCTACACCTTC. Amino acid sequence: CASSSGQAEIGYTF. V is TRBV5-1 and J is TRBJ1-2, with 7 bases aligning to TRBD1. J gave up 7 bases and V 3 bases, and 9 bases lay outside the gene matches. Germline V gives CDR1 SGHRS, CDR2 YFSETQ. The CDR3 totals 14 residues.